These 5 T cell receptor beta chains came from one sample sequenced in a study of cytomegalovirus exposure and HLA in healthy donors. The method was immunoSEQ multiplex PCR; TCRdb's version includes in-frame clones alone and lacks a portion of them. The sample consists of about 200,000 clones, roughly 85% of them appearing once. Source material: PBMCs. The receptors stem from a woman younger than 30 in good health and CMV-seronegative.

The chain employs TRBV2 and TRBJ2-1; D is perhaps TRBD1 (5 bases). The CDR3 extends over 13 amino acids. V was cut by 4 bases and J by 4 bases, with 8 bases left in between. The V gene's germline CDR1 is SNHLY and CDR2 FYNNEI. As DNA, the CDR3 is TGTGCCAGCAGTGGGGGCGGTTACAATGAGCAGTTCTTC. Amino acids: CASSGGGYNEQFF.

This clone was counted a single time. The rearrangement links TRBV30 to TRBJ2-7; 7 bases map to TRBD2. The CDR3 runs 13 residues. Germline CDR1 and CDR2: GTSNPN and SVGIG (reference sequence). V shed 7 bases, J shed 0 bases, and the junction held 6 bases outside the gene matches. The CDR3 nucleotides read TGTGCCTACGCTAGCGGCTTCTCCTACGAGCAGTACTTC. This gives the protein CAYASGFSYEQYF.

The J gene is TRBJ2-1, the V gene TRBV29-1; D is uncertain. Looked up from germline, CDR1 is SQVTM and CDR2 is ANQGSEA. Trimming took off 3 bases at V and 0 bases at J, with 9 bases between the two ends. CDR3 length equals 14 residues. The CDR3 here is CSVDGMVSYNEQFF. The CDR3 nucleotides are TGCAGCGTTGATGGCATGGTCTCCTACAATGAGCAGTTCTTC.

The rearrangement uses TRBV6-1 and TRBJ2-7; 11 bases line up with TRBD2. Germline CDR1 reads MNHNS; CDR2 reads SASEGT. Germline trimming cut 5 bases from V and 3 bases from J; bases unmatched to any gene: 3. The CDR3 totals 14 residues. CDR3 DNA: TGTGCCAGCAGTCCCGGGACTAGCGGCTACGAGCAGTACTTC. Residues: CASSPGTSGYEQYF.

V is TRBV28 and J is TRBJ2-5, with TRBD2 identical over 9 bases. Trimming removed 2 bases from V and 5 bases from J; junction bases left unmatched: 3. This CDR3 has 14 amino acids. The germline V gene has CDR1 MDHEN and CDR2 SYDVKM. The CDR3 region is CASSLLAGKETQYF. CDR3 in DNA: TGTGCCAGCAGTTTACTAGCGGGAAAGGAGACCCAGTACTTC.